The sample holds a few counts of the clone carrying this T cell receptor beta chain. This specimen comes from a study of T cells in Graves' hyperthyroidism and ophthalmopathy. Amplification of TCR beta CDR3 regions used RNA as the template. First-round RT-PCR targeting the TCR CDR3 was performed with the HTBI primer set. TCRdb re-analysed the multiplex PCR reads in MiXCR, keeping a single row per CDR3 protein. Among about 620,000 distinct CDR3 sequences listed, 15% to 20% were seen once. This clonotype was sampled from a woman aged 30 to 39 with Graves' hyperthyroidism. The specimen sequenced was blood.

Written as DNA, the CDR3 is TGCGCCAGCAGCTACGACAGGTCTTTAGGTGAAAAACTGTTTTTT. It is translated as CASSYDRSLGEKLFF. This chain links TRBV5-1 with TRBJ1-4, with a weak D call TRBD1 (6 bases). Per germline, CDR1 SGHRS and CDR2 YFSETQ. This CDR3 has 15 amino acids. Trimming left V 3 bases short and J 7 bases short, with 16 bases between.